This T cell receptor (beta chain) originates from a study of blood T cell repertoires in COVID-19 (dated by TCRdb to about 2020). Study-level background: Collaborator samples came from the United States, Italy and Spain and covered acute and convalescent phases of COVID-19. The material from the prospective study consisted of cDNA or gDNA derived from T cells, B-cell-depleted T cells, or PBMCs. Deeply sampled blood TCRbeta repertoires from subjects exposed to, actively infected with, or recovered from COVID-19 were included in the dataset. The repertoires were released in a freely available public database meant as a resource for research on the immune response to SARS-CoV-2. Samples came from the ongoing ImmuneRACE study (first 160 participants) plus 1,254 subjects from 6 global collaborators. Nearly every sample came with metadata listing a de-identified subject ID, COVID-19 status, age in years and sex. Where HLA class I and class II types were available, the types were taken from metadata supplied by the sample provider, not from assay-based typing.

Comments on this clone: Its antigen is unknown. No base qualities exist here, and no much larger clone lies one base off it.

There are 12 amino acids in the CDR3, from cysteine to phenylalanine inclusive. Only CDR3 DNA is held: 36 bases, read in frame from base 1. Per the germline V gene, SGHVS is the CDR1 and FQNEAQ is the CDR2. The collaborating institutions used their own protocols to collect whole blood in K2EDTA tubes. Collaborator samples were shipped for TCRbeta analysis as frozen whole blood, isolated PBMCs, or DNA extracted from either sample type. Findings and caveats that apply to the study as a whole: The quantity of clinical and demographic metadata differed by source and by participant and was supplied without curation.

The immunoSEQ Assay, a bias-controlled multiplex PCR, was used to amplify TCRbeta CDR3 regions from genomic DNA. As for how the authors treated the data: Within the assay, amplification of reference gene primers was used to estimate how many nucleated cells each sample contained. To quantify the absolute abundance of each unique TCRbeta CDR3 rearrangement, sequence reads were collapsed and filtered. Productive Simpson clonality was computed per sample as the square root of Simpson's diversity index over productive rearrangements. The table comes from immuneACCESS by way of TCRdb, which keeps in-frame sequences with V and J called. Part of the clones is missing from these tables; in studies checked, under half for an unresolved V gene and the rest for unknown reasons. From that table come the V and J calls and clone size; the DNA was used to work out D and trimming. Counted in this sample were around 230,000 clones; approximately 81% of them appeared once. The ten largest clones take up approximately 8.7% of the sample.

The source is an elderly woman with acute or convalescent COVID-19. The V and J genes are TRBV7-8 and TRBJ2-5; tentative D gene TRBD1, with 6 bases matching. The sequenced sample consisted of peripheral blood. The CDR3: CATQRGLETQYF. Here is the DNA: TGTGCGACCCAAAGGGGGTTGGAGACCCAGTACTTC.